The 5 T cell receptor beta chains below come from one sample, sequenced in a study of blood T cells in healthy people across ages. Combining a sample-barcoded 5' primer with a J-beta primer mix, a second PCR ran for about 6 to 12 cycles. One entry per CDR3 protein results from TCRdb running MiXCR on the 5' RACE reads. The sample has fewer than 900,000 distinct CDR3 sequences, around 36% seen once. What was sequenced was blood. Receptors originate from a man aged 18-30 years in good health.

Concerning this clonotype itself: This could be a read error, since a much larger clone is one nucleotide away. The chain joins TRBV29-1 to TRBJ1-2; D not resolved. Looked up from germline, CDR1 is SQVTM and CDR2 is ANQGSEA. The CDR3 has 14 residues. V was clipped by 6 bases and J by 7 bases, with 21 bases between them. CDR3: CSVPPSDGVVGYTF. CDR3 nucleotide sequence: TGCAGCGTCCCACCTTCGGACGGGGTCGTTGGCTACACCTTC. Supplemented by reference TRBV29-1 and TRBJ1-2, the full variable domain reads SAVISQKPSRDICQRGTSLTIQCQVDSQVTMMFWYRQQPGQSLTLIATANQGSEATYESGFVIDKFPISRPNLTFSTLTVSNMSPEDSSIYLCSVPPSDGVVGYTFGSGTRLTVV.

This clonotype was seen a few times. The chain links TRBV7-2 to TRBJ2-1, with D perhaps TRBD1 (6 bases). The CDR3 covers 15 residues. Looked up from germline, CDR1 is SGHTA and CDR2 is FQGNSA. V was clipped by 5 bases and J by 7 bases, with 18 bases between them. CDR3 sequence reads: CASSPRTAYSNEQFF. In nucleotides, the CDR3 is TGTGCCAGCAGCCCCCGGACAGCTTACTCAAATGAGCAGTTCTTC.

This clonotype was picked up a small number of times. V gene TRBV12-3 or TRBV12-4 combines with J gene TRBJ1-5; D is perhaps TRBD1 (5 bases). The CDR3 loop spans 19 amino acids. V lost 3 bases and J 0 bases, leaving 21 bases between the germline ends. CDR3 protein: CASSLGVGGLLYSNQPQHF. CDR3 DNA sequence: TGTGCCAGCAGTTTGGGGGTTGGAGGACTACTTTATAGCAATCAGCCCCAGCATTTT.

This clonotype has a handful of counts. The rearrangement joins TRBV7-2 to TRBJ1-1; D ambiguous. Trimming left V 8 bases short and J 1 base short, with 14 bases between. Germline CDR1 SGHTA, CDR2 FQGNSA. The CDR3 totals 14 residues. The CDR3 coding sequence is TGTGCCAGCGCCCAAGAAGTCCAGAACACTGAAGCTTTCTTT. It translates to CASAQEVQNTEAFF.

The rearrangement joins TRBV5-4 to TRBJ1-2, with unresolved D. V lost 2 bases and J lost 5, with 13 bases in between. Germline V CDR1 and CDR2: SGHNT, YYREEE (reference sequence). This CDR3 region has 14 residues. The DNA for the CDR3 is TGTGCCAGCAGCTTATCTCCAGCAAATTATGGCTACACCTTC. This gives the protein CASSLSPANYGYTF.